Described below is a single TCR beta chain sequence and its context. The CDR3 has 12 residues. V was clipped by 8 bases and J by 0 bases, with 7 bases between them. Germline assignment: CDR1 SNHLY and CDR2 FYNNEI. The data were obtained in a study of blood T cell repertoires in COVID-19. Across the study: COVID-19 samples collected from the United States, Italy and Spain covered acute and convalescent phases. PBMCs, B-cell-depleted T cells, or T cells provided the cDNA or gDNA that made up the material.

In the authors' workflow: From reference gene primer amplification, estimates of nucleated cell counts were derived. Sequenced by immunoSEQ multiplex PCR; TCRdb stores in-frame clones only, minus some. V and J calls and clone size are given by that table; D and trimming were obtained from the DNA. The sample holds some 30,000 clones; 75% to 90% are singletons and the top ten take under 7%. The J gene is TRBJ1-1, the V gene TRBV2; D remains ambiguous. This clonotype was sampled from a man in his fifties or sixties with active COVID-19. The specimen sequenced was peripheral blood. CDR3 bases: TGTGCCAGCGAATGGCTGAACACTGAAGCTTTCTTT. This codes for CASEWLNTEAFF.